This T cell receptor beta chain was captured in a study of T cells in Graves' hyperthyroidism and ophthalmopathy. This clonotype has only a few counts. Its target is not known. Broader study findings: Model-based prediction identified ophthalmopathy a median approximately 6.2 months prior to its onset.

The investigators amplified TCR beta CDR3 regions from RNA transcripts. A first-round RT-PCR of the TCR CDR3 used the HTBI primer set. TCRdb reanalysed the multiplex PCR reads using MiXCR and keeps one entry per CDR3 protein. Among some 250,000 distinct CDR3 sequences listed, approximately 16% were seen once. V dropped 7 bases and J dropped 8; count of bases not matched to a gene: 8. Germline CDR1 is SGHDN and CDR2 is FVKESK. This CDR3 is built from 13 residues. The receptor's source is a woman in her fifties or sixties with Graves' hyperthyroidism that later progressed to Graves' ophthalmopathy. The rearrangement links TRBV14 to TRBJ2-1, with 7 positions matching TRBD2. Sequencing was performed on blood. CDR3 residues: CASTGLGRDEQFF. The CDR3, as DNA: TGTGCCAGCACCGGACTAGGTAGGGATGAGCAGTTCTTC.